A single sample is the source of the 9 T cell receptor beta chains below, sequenced in a study of CD8 T cells in ankylosing spondylitis. Via MiXCR, TCRdb re-called the 5' RACE reads, giving one row per CDR3 protein. The table records 150,000 or so distinct CDR3 sequences, around 10% of them present only once. The sequencing input was blood, either unsorted or a sorted T cell fraction (not recorded which). The receptors here all came from a male donor with ankylosing spondylitis or in good health (not recorded which).

The table lists this clonotype with many counts. The V gene is TRBV4-1, the J gene TRBJ2-7; weak D call: TRBD2 (5 bases). Germline V lookup: CDR1 MGHRA, CDR2 YSYEKL. The CDR3 has 14 residues. V dropped 4 bases and J dropped 2 bases, with 12 bases sitting between them. The CDR3 nucleotides read TGCGCCAGCAGCCGGACTGTGCGGGCCTACGAGCAGTACTTC. This translates into CASSRTVRAYEQYF.

This clonotype was seen repeatedly, ten times or more. V gene TRBV5-6 combines with J gene TRBJ1-1, with D tentatively TRBD1 (5 bases). Trimming removed 2 bases at V and 9 bases at J, with 8 bases between. In germline, CDR1 is SGHDT, CDR2 YYEEEE. This CDR3 has 11 residues. The chain's CDR3 is CASSFSGKAFF. In DNA form, the CDR3 reads TGTGCCAGCAGCTTTTCAGGGAAAGCTTTCTTT. Complete variable domain (other parts from reference TRBV5-6 and TRBJ1-1): DAGVTQSPTHLIKTRGQQVTLRCSPKSGHDTVSWYQQALGQGPQFIFQYYEEEERQRGNFPDRFSGHQFPNYSSELNVNALLLGDSALYLCASSFSGKAFFGQGTRLTVV.

This clonotype was seen many times. The gene calls are TRBV12-3 or TRBV12-4 and TRBJ1-5, with D unclear. The CDR3 extends over 14 amino acids. V was clipped by 2 bases and J by 6 bases, with 11 bases between them. In DNA form, the CDR3 reads TGTGCCAGCAGTTTATCAAGGACGGGTCAGCCCCAGCATTTT. Its protein product is CASSLSRTGQPQHF.

This clonotype came up a few times. This sequence joins TRBV6-6 and TRBJ2-7; D ambiguous. In germline, CDR1 is MNHNY, CDR2 SVGAGI (reference sequence). Between the trimmed V and J ends, which lost 2 bases and 3 bases, there was a span of 8 bases. The length of the CDR3 is 13 residues. CDR3: CASSYEDYYEQYF. CDR3 bases: TGTGCCAGCAGTTACGAGGATTACTACGAGCAGTACTTC.

This clonotype was counted many times. The CDR3 is CASSVGLAGLEQYF. The CDR3 DNA follows: TGTGCCAGCAGCGTTGGACTAGCGGGACTCGAGCAGTACTTC. The rearrangement uses TRBV9 and TRBJ2-7, with 12 bases aligning to TRBD2. The ends lost 2 bases at V and 6 bases at J; junction bases unmatched: 3. This CDR3 is 14 amino acids long. Germline values: CDR1 SGDLS, CDR2 YYNGEE.

This clonotype has a count of ten or more. The V call is TRBV7-2, the J call TRBJ2-2, with 12 bases lining up with TRBD1. The CDR3 runs to 19 residues. V lost 5 bases to trimming and J lost 2 bases; unmatched junction nucleotides: 12. Germline lookup yields CDR1 SGHTA and CDR2 FQGNSA. The CDR3 DNA reads as TGTGCCAGCAGCGTACCGTACCTGGGACAGGGGGCTAACACCGGGGAGCTGTTTTTT. Amino acids: CASSVPYLGQGANTGELFF.

J is TRBJ1-1 and V is TRBV2; D unresolved. Germline-derived CDR1 and CDR2 are SNHLY and FYNNEI. This CDR3 is built from 10 residues. V lost 6 bases and J lost 10, with 9 bases in between. In DNA, the CDR3 is TGTGCCAGCAGCGGGGAACGAGCTTTCTTT. It specifies CASSGERAFF.

This clonotype has a count of ten or more. The chain recombines TRBV10-3 with TRBJ1-6; 7 bases align to TRBD1. The CDR3 length is 14 residues. Per the germline V gene, CDR1 is ENHRY and CDR2 is SYGVKD. V lost 6 bases, J lost 7 bases, and 6 bases stayed unmatched. The DNA for the CDR3 is TGTGCCATCAGAACCGGGACAGAAAATTCACCCCTCCACTTT. It is translated as CAIRTGTENSPLHF.

This clonotype was found many times. The rearrangement links TRBV5-1 to TRBJ2-5, with D uncertain. The V gene lost 3 bases and the J gene lost 5 bases, with 17 bases spanning the gap. CDR3 length: 15 residues. Germline CDR1 and CDR2: SGHRS and YFSETQ. The DNA of the CDR3 is TGCGCCAGCAGCTCTCGGACGGCGCAAGAGGAGACCCAGTACTTC. This translates into CASSSRTAQEETQYF.